This TCR beta chain came from a study of CD8 T cells in ankylosing spondylitis. This clonotype occurred a few times. In TCRdb, the 5' RACE reads were re-called with MiXCR into one record per CDR3 protein. The table shows about 350,000 distinct CDR3 sequences, with approximately 20% occurring only once. CDR1 MNHEY and CDR2 SVGAGI come from the germline V gene. V gave up 1 base and J gave up 3 bases, with 7 bases separating them. There are 13 residues in the CDR3. The chain combines TRBV6-5 with TRBJ2-7; no clear D. The source of this sequence is a male donor with ankylosing spondylitis or in good health (not recorded which). Sequencing was done on a sample of blood, either unsorted or a sorted T cell fraction (not recorded which). In DNA form, the CDR3 reads TGTGCCAGCAGTTACTTAAAAAACTACGAGCAGTACTTC. Its protein product is CASSYLKNYEQYF.